This T cell receptor beta chain was obtained from a study of shared clonotypes between healthy human individuals. Study information: Three CD4 naive, three CD4 memory, two CD8 naive and one CD8 memory plate were used per donor. Study-level points and caveats: What limited the represented genetic and exposure-history diversity was the small number of donors. Generally, naive subsets (rather than memory subsets) showed larger estimated richness.

The assay used deep level. TCRdb's table, derived via immunoSEQ multiplex PCR, lists solely in-frame clones and lacks some. The data contain approximately 2.5 million clones, 90% to 95% of them singletons. Regarding this clone: Its antigen is unidentified.

Trimming took off 6 bases at V and 4 bases at J, with 10 bases between the two ends. From germline, CDR1 is SGHRS and CDR2 YFSETQ. The CDR3 length is 13 residues. The V and J genes are TRBV5-1 and TRBJ2-2; D ambiguous. Sequencing was done on a sample of naive CD4+ T cells sorted from blood. The subset denotes: CD45RA+ positively selected. This receptor was identified in a man between 18 and 35 years old in good health. The CDR3 nucleotides are TGCGCCAGCAATAAAGACCTCACCGGGGAGCTGTTTTTT. It yields the protein CASNKDLTGELFF.